The 31 T cell receptor beta chains listed next were all sequenced from one sample in a study of control samples from healthy donors and cancer patients. Produced via immunoSEQ multiplex PCR; TCRdb's table is partial and in-frame only. Altogether roughly 130,000 clones are present, more than 85% being singletons, with the ten largest covering around 9%. Material for sequencing was blood. The receptors were gathered from a woman between 25 and 40 years old in good health.

CDR3 sequence reads: CASSLDPGLAVTDTQYF. The CDR3 bases are TGTGCCAGCAGCTTAGATCCGGGACTAGCGGTCACAGATACGCAGTATTTT. This chain connects TRBV7-2 to TRBJ2-3; 11 bases align to TRBD2. CDR3 length: 17 residues. Losses at the gene ends were 1 base for V and 2 bases for J; bases not matched to a gene: 5. Germline V lookup: CDR1 SGHTA, CDR2 FQGNSA.

This chain uses TRBV3-1 (or the pseudogene TRBV3-2) with TRBJ1-2; 9 nucleotides line up with TRBD1. Germline CDR1 LGHDT, CDR2 YNNKEL (reference sequence). Trimming cost V 4 bases and J 5 bases; bases outside gene matches: 8. This CDR3 spans 15 amino acids. The DNA for the CDR3 is TGTGCCAGCAGCCCCCGCCCCGGGACAGGGTATGGCTACACCTTC. Translated, it gives CASSPRPGTGYGYTF.

The genes are TRBV4-1 and TRBJ2-1; 7 nucleotides agree with TRBD2. This CDR3 region has 16 residues. Germline CDR1 reads MGHRA; CDR2 reads YSYEKL. V shed 0 bases and J 3 bases; nucleotides not matched to a gene: 5. The CDR3 DNA sequence: TGCGCCAGCAGCCAAGATCAAGCGGGATTCTACAATGAGCAGTTCTTC. Its protein is CASSQDQAGFYNEQFF.

The V call is TRBV24-1, the J call TRBJ2-6, with D perhaps TRBD1 (6 bases). The V gene's germline CDR1 is KGHDR and CDR2 SFDVKD. Trimming left V 0 bases short and J 11 bases short, with 16 bases between. The length of the CDR3 is 16 residues. The CDR3 spells CATSDLKQGPFHVLTF. In nucleotides, the CDR3 is TGTGCCACCAGTGATTTGAAGCAGGGGCCCTTCCACGTCCTGACTTTC.

This clone was recorded only once. V gene TRBV5-1 combines with J gene TRBJ1-2, with TRBD1 matching over 8 bases. V was pared by 1 base and J by 8 bases, with 7 bases of the junction left unmatched. Germline values: CDR1 SGHRS, CDR2 YFSETQ. The CDR3 is 14 residues long. For the CDR3, the DNA is TGCGCCAGCAGCTTGCCCCAGGACAGGGCGGGCTACACCTTC. Its translation is CASSLPQDRAGYTF.

The gene calls are TRBV9 and TRBJ1-2; no clear D gene. V lost 1 base to trimming and J lost 2 bases, with 12 bases between them. The CDR3 is made up of 15 amino acids. Germline V lookup: CDR1 SGDLS, CDR2 YYNGEE. CDR3 sequence: CASSVHTEQNYGYTF. The CDR3 DNA follows: TGTGCCAGCAGCGTACATACAGAGCAAAACTATGGCTACACCTTC.

V is TRBV6-5 and J is TRBJ2-3; D is perhaps TRBD1 (5 bases). With 8 bases removed from V and 3 bases from J, the gap between germline ends came to 9 bases. Germline CDR1 reads MNHEY; CDR2 reads SVGAGI. There are 12 residues in the CDR3. CDR3 loop: CASGAGTDTQYF. In DNA, the CDR3 is TGTGCCAGCGGAGCAGGGACAGATACGCAGTATTTT.

The gene calls are TRBV5-4 and TRBJ2-3; D unclear. V lost 1 base to trimming and J lost 5 bases, with 11 bases between them. Germline CDR1 and CDR2: SGHNT and YYREEE (reference sequence). The CDR3 is 14 residues long. This chain's CDR3 is CASSLTGRIDTQYF. The CDR3 region has the DNA TGTGCCAGCAGCTTGACCGGACGGATAGATACGCAGTATTTT.

The chain joins TRBV5-1 to TRBJ2-2; no clear D. Between the trimmed V and J ends, which lost 2 bases and 7 bases, there was a span of 12 bases. Germline V gives CDR1 SGHRS, CDR2 YFSETQ. The CDR3 runs 14 residues. DNA for the CDR3: TGCGCCAGCAGCTTTAGCTGGGTCGGCGGGGAGCTGTTTTTT. Protein: CASSFSWVGGELFF. Full variable domain (missing parts from reference TRBV5-1 and TRBJ2-2): KAGVTQTPRYLIKTRGQQVTLSCSPISGHRSVSWYQQTPGQGLQFLFEYFSETQRNKGNFPGRFSGRQFSNSRSEMNVSTLELGDSALYLCASSFSWVGGELFFGEGSRLTVL.

The rearrangement uses TRBV4-1 and TRBJ1-4; D ambiguous. CDR1 and CDR2 (germline): MGHRA, YSYEKL. The CDR3 spans 14 residues. V dropped 3 bases and J dropped 0 bases, with 5 bases sitting between them. The CDR3 spells CASSQRATNEKLFF. CDR3 bases: TGCGCCAGCAGCCAGCGTGCAACTAATGAAAAACTGTTTTTT.

The chain couples TRBV7-2 to TRBJ2-2, with 9 bases fitting TRBD2. This CDR3 is built from 17 residues. V lost 1 base, J lost 5 bases, and 8 bases stayed unmatched. From germline, CDR1 is SGHTA and CDR2 FQGNSA. CDR3 in amino acids: CASSLVAGGPWTGELFF. DNA of the CDR3: TGTGCCAGCAGCTTAGTCGCGGGAGGGCCTTGGACCGGGGAGCTGTTTTTT.

This rearrangement joins TRBV6-1 to TRBJ2-1; unclear D gene. V was pared by 2 bases and J by 3 bases, with 11 bases between. The CDR3 covers 15 residues. CDR1 is MNHNS and CDR2 is SASEGT in the germline V gene. This CDR3 is CASSERWQVYNEQFF. In DNA, the CDR3 is TGTGCCAGCAGTGAACGGTGGCAGGTCTACAATGAGCAGTTCTTC.

The chain has TRBV5-6 and TRBJ1-3; D not certain. Per the germline V gene, CDR1 is SGHDT and CDR2 is YYEEEE. This CDR3 contains 15 residues. Trimming took off 0 bases at V and 0 bases at J, with 7 bases between the two ends. CDR3 sequence reads: CASSLAASSGNTIYF. CDR3 DNA sequence: TGTGCCAGCAGCTTGGCTGCCAGCTCTGGAAACACCATATATTTT.

This sequence joins TRBV7-2 and TRBJ2-5; 14 positions match TRBD2. Looked up from germline, CDR1 is SGHTA and CDR2 is FQGNSA. V trimming: 5 bases; J trimming: 4 bases; junction bases outside the gene matches: 9. CDR3 size: 17 residues. The CDR3: CASSPGTSGSFLETQYF. The DNA of the CDR3 is TGTGCCAGCAGCCCCGGGACTAGCGGGAGTTTTTTAGAGACCCAGTACTTC. Using reference TRBV7-2 and TRBJ2-5 for the parts outside the CDR3, the full variable domain is GAGVSQSPSNKVTEKGKDVELRCDPISGHTALYWYRQSLGQGLEFLIYFQGNSAPDKSGLPSDRFSAERTGGSVSTLTIQRTQQEDSAVYLCASSPGTSGSFLETQYFGPGTRLLVL.

V and J are TRBV20-1 and TRBJ2-3; no reliable D call. Germline V gene sequence: CDR1 DFQATT, CDR2 SNEGSKA (reference sequence). The CDR3 is 11 amino acids. Trimming pared 6 bases from V and 6 bases from J, leaving 10 bases between. The CDR3 bases are TGCAGTGCGGTCCGTTGGGATACGCAGTATTTT. It is translated as CSAVRWDTQYF.

This sequence joins TRBV4-1 and TRBJ1-5; D is possibly TRBD1 (5 bases). The germline V gene has CDR1 MGHRA and CDR2 YSYEKL. The CDR3 spans 16 residues. V was shortened by 0 bases and J by 5 bases, with 14 bases between the two germline ends. Written as DNA, the CDR3 is TGCGCCAGCAGCCAAGAAGGCAGGGTAGGTGATCAGCCCCAGCATTTT. Protein product: CASSQEGRVGDQPQHF.

The rearrangement joins TRBV5-1 to TRBJ2-7; 8 positions agree with TRBD1. In germline, CDR1 is SGHRS, CDR2 YFSETQ. V lost 4 bases to trimming and J lost 2 bases; unmatched junction nucleotides: 8. The CDR3 sequence is 15 residues long. This chain's CDR3 is CASSTNAQGAYEQYF. CDR3 nucleotides: TGCGCCAGCAGCACCAACGCACAGGGGGCCTACGAGCAGTACTTC.

J is TRBJ1-2 and V is TRBV29-1, with D tentatively TRBD1 (5 bases). Germline values: CDR1 SQVTM, CDR2 ANQGSEA. The CDR3 contains 13 residues. V was cut by 0 bases and J by 8 bases, with 13 bases left in between. The CDR3 region is CSVEETRAEGYTF. In DNA, the CDR3 is TGCAGCGTTGAAGAGACCAGGGCCGAAGGCTACACCTTC. The complete variable domain, with remaining parts taken from reference TRBV29-1 and TRBJ1-2, reads SAVISQKPSRDICQRGTSLTIQCQVDSQVTMMFWYRQQPGQSLTLIATANQGSEATYESGFVIDKFPISRPNLTFSTLTVSNMSPEDSSIYLCSVEETRAEGYTFGSGTRLTVV.

V gene TRBV24-1 combines with J gene TRBJ2-1, with D hard to call. Germline CDR1 reads KGHDR; CDR2 reads SFDVKD. Trimming removed 3 bases at V and 2 bases at J, with 10 bases between. This CDR3 has 15 amino acids. CDR3 sequence reads: CATSDRWDTYNEQFF. The CDR3 DNA reads as TGTGCCACCAGTGATAGGTGGGATACCTACAATGAGCAGTTCTTC.

J is TRBJ1-2 and V is TRBV4-2; D is unresolved. CDR3 length: 16 residues. Trimming removed 0 bases from V and 2 bases from J, with 13 bases in between. Germline V gives CDR1 LGHNA, CDR2 YNFKEQ. The CDR3 DNA is TGTGCCAGCAGCCAAGATCAATTCCAGCTGAACTATGGCTACACCTTC. The encoded protein is CASSQDQFQLNYGYTF.

The chain links TRBV21-1 to TRBJ1-3. TRBV21-1 is listed as a pseudogene. This CDR3 is built from 15 residues. The CDR3 coding sequence is TGTGCCAGCAGCAAAGGCAGGACCTCTGGAAACACCATATATTTT. This encodes CASSKGRTSGNTIYF.

The chain combines TRBV3-1 (or the pseudogene TRBV3-2) with TRBJ2-1, with D uncertain. CDR3 length: 16 residues. Germline CDR1 and CDR2: LGHDT and YNNKEL (reference sequence). V was pared by 1 base and J by 10 bases, with 20 bases between. The CDR3 here is CASSQGFGVAQGEQFF. The CDR3 region has the DNA TGTGCCAGCAGCCAAGGGTTCGGTGTTGCACAAGGGGAGCAGTTCTTC.

This chain uses TRBV7-2 with TRBJ2-4; D is possibly TRBD1 (6 bases). Looked up from germline, CDR1 is SGHTA and CDR2 is FQGNSA. Trimming cost V 5 bases and J 0 bases, with 14 bases left between them. The CDR3 length is 16 residues. CDR3 sequence reads: CASSPRGSLAKNIQYF. The CDR3 coding sequence is TGTGCCAGCAGCCCGAGGGGGAGTTTAGCCAAAAACATTCAGTACTTC.

Only a few counts were recorded for this clone. CDR3 amino acids: CASSRPGTRDEQYF. CDR3 sequence (DNA): TGTGCCAGCAGCCGGCCCGGGACCCGCGACGAGCAGTACTTC. The V and J genes are TRBV13 and TRBJ2-7; D tentatively fits TRBD1 or TRBD2 (5 bases each). V dropped 5 bases and J dropped 5 bases, with 16 bases sitting between them. Germline loops: CDR1 PRHDT, CDR2 FYEKMQ (reference sequence). The CDR3 totals 14 residues.

The rearrangement joins TRBV29-1 to TRBJ1-2, with 8 positions matching TRBD1. The CDR3 spans 12 residues. Germline V gives CDR1 SQVTM, CDR2 ANQGSEA. V was clipped by 4 bases and J by 7 bases; unmatched bases: 5. The CDR3 reads CSVAGGQGGYTF. In nucleotides, the CDR3 is TGCAGCGTTGCAGGGGGCCAAGGTGGCTACACCTTC.

This clone was detected only once. The J gene is TRBJ1-4, the V gene TRBV28; D remains ambiguous. The CDR3 length is 14 residues. Trimming cost V 3 bases and J 5 bases, with 10 bases left between them. CDR1 MDHEN and CDR2 SYDVKM come from the germline V gene. This chain's CDR3 is CASSFPLPNEKLFF. CDR3 nucleotide sequence: TGTGCCAGCAGTTTCCCACTACCAAATGAAAAACTGTTTTTT.

The CDR3 DNA reads TGTGCCAGCAGCCAGGGGGACACTGAAGCTTTCTTT. This sequence encodes CASSQGDTEAFF. The chain has TRBV28 and TRBJ1-1; TRBD1 matches 7 bases. With V trimmed by 6 bases and J by 3 bases, 1 base remained unmatched. This CDR3 region has 12 residues. Germline V lookup: CDR1 MDHEN, CDR2 SYDVKM.

The chain recombines TRBV19 with TRBJ1-4; 7 bases line up with TRBD1. This CDR3 region has 16 residues. Germline CDR1 and CDR2: LNHDA and SQIVND (reference sequence). V shed 4 bases, J shed 5 bases, and the junction held 10 bases outside the gene matches. CDR3 sequence (DNA): TGTGCCAGTAGTAACTCGACAGGGATCGGGAATGAAAAACTGTTTTTT. Encoded protein: CASSNSTGIGNEKLFF.

The V gene is TRBV5-1, the J gene TRBJ1-1, with D perhaps matching TRBD1 (5 bases). Looked up from germline, CDR1 is SGHRS and CDR2 is YFSETQ. Deletions cut 0 bases from V and 1 base from J, with 16 bases between. The CDR3 has 17 residues. This CDR3 reads CASSLGLPDGTNTEAFF. CDR3 coding DNA: TGCGCCAGCAGCTTGGGATTGCCAGACGGGACGAACACTGAAGCTTTCTTT.

CDR3 in amino acids: CASKPPLAATYNEQFF. CDR3 DNA sequence: TGTGCCAGCAAGCCGCCACTAGCGGCTACTTACAATGAGCAGTTCTTC. The chain combines TRBV2 with TRBJ2-1, with 8 bases matching TRBD2. Germline CDR1 SNHLY, CDR2 FYNNEI. The CDR3 spans 16 residues. V shed 7 bases, J shed 4 bases, and the junction held 12 bases outside the gene matches. Drawing the rest from reference TRBV2 and TRBJ2-1, the complete variable domain is EPEVTQTPSHQVTQMGQEVILRCVPISNHLYFYWYRQILGQKVEFLVSFYNNEISEKSEIFDDQFSVERPDGSNFTLKIRSTKLEDSAMYFCASKPPLAATYNEQFFGPGTRLTVL.

V is TRBV10-3 and J is TRBJ2-2; 7 positions agree with TRBD1. CDR3 length equals 14 residues. Germline V CDR1 and CDR2: ENHRY, SYGVKD. V shed 8 bases and J 2 bases; nucleotides not matched to a gene: 5. CDR3 bases: TGTGCCATCTCCGGGGACAGAAACACCGGGGAGCTGTTTTTT. This codes for CAISGDRNTGELFF.